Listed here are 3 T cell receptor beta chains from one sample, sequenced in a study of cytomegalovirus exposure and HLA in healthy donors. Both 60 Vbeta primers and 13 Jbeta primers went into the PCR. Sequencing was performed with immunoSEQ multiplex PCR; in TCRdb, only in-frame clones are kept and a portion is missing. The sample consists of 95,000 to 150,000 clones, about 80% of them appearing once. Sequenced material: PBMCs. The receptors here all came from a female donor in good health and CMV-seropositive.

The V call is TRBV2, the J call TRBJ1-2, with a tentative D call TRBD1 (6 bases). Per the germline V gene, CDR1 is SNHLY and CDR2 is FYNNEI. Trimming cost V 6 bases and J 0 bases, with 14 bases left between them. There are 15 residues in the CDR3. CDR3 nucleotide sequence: TGTGCCAGCAGAGAACAGGGATGGGCTAACTATGGCTACACCTTC. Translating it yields CASREQGWANYGYTF.

The CDR3 DNA reads TGTGCCAGCAGCGGGACAGCTCAGAACACTGAAGCTTTCTTT. It specifies CASSGTAQNTEAFF. The chain couples TRBV9 to TRBJ1-1; possibly TRBD1 for D (6 bases). V gave up 3 bases and J gave up 1 base, with 10 bases separating them. In germline, CDR1 is SGDLS, CDR2 YYNGEE. The CDR3 consists of 14 residues.

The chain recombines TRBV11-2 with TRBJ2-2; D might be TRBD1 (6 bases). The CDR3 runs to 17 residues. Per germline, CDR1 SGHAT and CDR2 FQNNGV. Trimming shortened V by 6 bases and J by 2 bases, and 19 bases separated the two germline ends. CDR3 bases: TGTGCCAGCAGAGAGAGGGGTGGGACAACTAACACCGGGGAGCTGTTTTTT. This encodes CASRERGGTTNTGELFF.